The 2 T cell receptor beta chains below all came from one sample that was sequenced in a study of T cells after yellow fever vaccination. TCRdb itself ran the 5' RACE reads through MiXCR, one entry per CDR3 protein. The sample holds tens of thousands of distinct CDR3 sequences, approximately 5.5% seen once. The sequencing used PBMCs, either bulk or a sorted T-cell subset (CD4+, CD8+, memory, or dextramer-sorted; not recorded which), collected on the day of the yellow fever booster vaccination. The receptors come from a man younger than 30 who received the YFV17D yellow fever vaccine.

This clonotype appeared a few times. The J gene is TRBJ1-6, the V gene TRBV4-2; D is undetermined. The CDR3 extends over 15 amino acids. Trimming removed 1 base at V and 7 bases at J, with 11 bases between. Per germline, CDR1 LGHNA and CDR2 YNFKEQ. CDR3 DNA: TGTGCCAGCAGCCAAGGGCAGCTGGAGAATTCACCCCTCCACTTT. As protein: CASSQGQLENSPLHF.

V gene TRBV5-5 combines with J gene TRBJ1-1; D may be TRBD1 (6 bases). V gave up 2 bases and J gave up 4 bases, with 18 bases separating them. Per the germline V gene, CDR1 is SGHKS and CDR2 is YYEKEE (reference sequence). The CDR3 length is 16 residues. CDR3 sequence reads: CASSLGFGGSTTEAFF. Here the CDR3 DNA reads TGTGCCAGCAGCTTAGGTTTCGGGGGCTCAACCACTGAAGCTTTCTTT.